This T cell receptor (beta chain) was captured in a study of T cell clonality in common variable immunodeficiency (dated by TCRdb to the mid-2010s). This clone was seen many times. The specificity of this receptor is unknown. The missing CDR3 end, 3 residues past where the read stops, is filled in from the germline J gene. Overall results and qualifications from the work: Correlations of repertoire features with clinical complications were constrained by heterogeneity among patients within the CVID cohort. Fewer TCRbeta clones were shared among CVID subjects than among healthy controls (p < 0.0001). According to the authors, figuring out what caused the increased clonality in CVID would require sequencing the repertoires of T cell subpopulations. CVID TCRbeta sequences reportedly showed fewer deletions and N-nucleotide insertions and lacked highly modified clones with 13 or more V deletions. TCRbeta clonality was higher in CVID subjects than in healthy controls (t-test p = 0.018), and the increase was most characteristic of about a third of subjects. Even though DNA input was equal, the average per sample came to about 81,820 unique sequences for controls compared with 25,000 to 40,000 for CVID samples.

The CDR1 and CDR2 encoded by the germline V gene (reference sequence) are WNHNN and SYGVQD. For this chain, trimming is 2 bases at the V end and 0 bases at the J end, and the number of junction bases without a gene match is 5. The CDR3 spans 17 residues, from the cysteine through the phenylalanine. Only the CDR3 bases that were read are kept: 42 of them, in frame from base 1. For sequencing, equivalent amounts of genomic DNA were input from CVID and control samples. For every sample, a 60 bp segment covering the rearranged TCRbeta CDR3 region was amplified and then sequenced. The immunoSEQ assay, a bias-corrected multiplex PCR combined with high-throughput sequencing, was used to amplify TCRbeta. In the original analysis: Each unique nucleotide sequence was treated as a clone and annotated with V, D and J genes, copy number and frequency. Sequences were labeled productive if in frame, and non-productive if out of frame or containing stop codons. As previously described, clonality was computed from Shannon's entropy. The predicted amino acid sequences of productive clones were used to derive mean CDR3 Kyte-Doolittle hydropathy. Hierarchical clustering of scaled V gene usage was performed with the R hclust function using Manhattan distance and complete linkage. Sharing of clones by CDR3 amino acid sequence was evaluated by resampling 12 repertoires per group over 100 rounds. The repertoires were screened for some 70 published EBV-specific TCRbeta sequences and approximately 230 published CMV-specific TCRbeta sequences. Analysis left out a couple of CVID samples that produced under 10,000 sequences, so around 40 CVID repertoires remained. Drawn from immuneACCESS, this table holds only the in-frame rearrangements with V and J called that TCRdb kept. Clones are partly lost; checked studies trace under half to an unresolved V gene and leave the rest unexplained. For V, J and clone size, that table is used; D and trimming come from the DNA. This sample is represented by roughly 29,000 clones, with no singletons among them. The ten largest clonotypes hold 10% to 15% of the sample.

Most CVID patients and most healthy controls were of Caucasian heritage. Heparinized peripheral whole blood samples of about 5 to 8 ml were obtained from each donor. Genomic DNA from adults with common variable immune deficiency (CVID) and from healthy adult controls was the source for sequencing TCRbeta CDR3 repertoires. A total of some 22 healthy adult volunteers (about twelve female and approximately ten male; age range roughly 23 to 75 years, mean age about 31) were included in the control group. Diluted blood was density-centrifuged over Hypaque 1077 or Ficoll-Paque to isolate peripheral blood mononuclear cells. Genomic DNA was obtained from unsorted mononuclear cells using either Qiagen column purification or a centrifugation-based method.

Recombination linked TRBV10-1 to TRBJ2-1, and TRBD2 matches 9 of the central bases. This receptor was identified in a person aged 18-70 years in good health. Sequences were obtained from peripheral blood mononuclear cells. The CDR3 region has the sequence CASSETGLAGSYNEQFF. CDR3 DNA, as far as it was read: TGCGCCAGCAGTGAGACGGGACTAGCAGGCTCCTACAATGAG.